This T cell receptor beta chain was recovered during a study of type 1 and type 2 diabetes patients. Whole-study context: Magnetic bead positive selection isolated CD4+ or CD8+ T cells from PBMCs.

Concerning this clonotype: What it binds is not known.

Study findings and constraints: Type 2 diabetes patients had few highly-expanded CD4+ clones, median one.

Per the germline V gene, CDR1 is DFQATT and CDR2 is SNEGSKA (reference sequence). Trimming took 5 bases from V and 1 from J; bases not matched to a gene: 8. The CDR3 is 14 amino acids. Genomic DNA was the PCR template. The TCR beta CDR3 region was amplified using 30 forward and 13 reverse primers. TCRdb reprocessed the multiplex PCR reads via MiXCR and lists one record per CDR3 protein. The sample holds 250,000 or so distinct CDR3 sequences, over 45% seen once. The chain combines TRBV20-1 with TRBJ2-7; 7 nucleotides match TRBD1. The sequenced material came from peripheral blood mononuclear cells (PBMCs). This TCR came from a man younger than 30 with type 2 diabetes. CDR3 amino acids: CSAEGQMKSYEQYF. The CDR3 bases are TGCAGTGCTGAGGGACAGATGAAGTCCTACGAGCAGTACTTC.